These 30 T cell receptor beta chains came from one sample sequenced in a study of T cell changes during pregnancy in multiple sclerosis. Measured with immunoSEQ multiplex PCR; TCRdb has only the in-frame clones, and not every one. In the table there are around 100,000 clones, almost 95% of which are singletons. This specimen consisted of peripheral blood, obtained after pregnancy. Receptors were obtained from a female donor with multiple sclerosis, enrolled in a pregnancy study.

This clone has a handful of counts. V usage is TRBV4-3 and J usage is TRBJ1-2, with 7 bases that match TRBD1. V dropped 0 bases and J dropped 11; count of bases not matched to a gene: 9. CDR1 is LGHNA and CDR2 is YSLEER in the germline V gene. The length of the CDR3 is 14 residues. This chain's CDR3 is CASSQDRLTGEYTF. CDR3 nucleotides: TGCGCCAGCAGCCAAGATCGGCTCACAGGGGAGTACACCTTC.

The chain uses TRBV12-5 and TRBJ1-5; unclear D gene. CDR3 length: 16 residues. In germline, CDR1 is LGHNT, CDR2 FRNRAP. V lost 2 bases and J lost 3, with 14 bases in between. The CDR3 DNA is TGTGCTAGTGGTTTGCTATTGCCCCGGGTCAATCAGCCCCAGCATTTT. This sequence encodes CASGLLLPRVNQPQHF.

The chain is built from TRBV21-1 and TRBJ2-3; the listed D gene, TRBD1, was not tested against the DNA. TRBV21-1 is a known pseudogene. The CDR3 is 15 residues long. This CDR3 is CASSDRDRLTDTQYF. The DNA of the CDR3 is TGTGCCAGCAGCGACCGGGACAGACTCACAGATACGCAGTATTTT.

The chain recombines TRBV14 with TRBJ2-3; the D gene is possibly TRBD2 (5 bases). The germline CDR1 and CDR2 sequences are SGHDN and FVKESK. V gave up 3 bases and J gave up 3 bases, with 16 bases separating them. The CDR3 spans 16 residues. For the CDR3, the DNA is TGTGCCAGCAGCCATCAAACGGGGTTGAATACAGATACGCAGTATTTT. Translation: CASSHQTGLNTDTQYF.

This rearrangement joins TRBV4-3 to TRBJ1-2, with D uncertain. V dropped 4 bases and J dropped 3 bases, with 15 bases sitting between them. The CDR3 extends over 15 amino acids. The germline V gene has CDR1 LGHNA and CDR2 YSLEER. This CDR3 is CASSRDLSLYYGYTF. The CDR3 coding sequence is TGCGCCAGCAGCCGCGATCTTTCCCTCTACTATGGCTACACCTTC.

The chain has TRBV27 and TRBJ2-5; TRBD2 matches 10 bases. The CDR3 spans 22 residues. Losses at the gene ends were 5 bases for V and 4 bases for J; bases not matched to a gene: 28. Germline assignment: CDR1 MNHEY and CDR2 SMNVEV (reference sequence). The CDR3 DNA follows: TGTGCCAGCAGTATTCGTAGCCCTCCCGGGTCCGGACTAGCGGTACATTTAGAGACCCAGTACTTC. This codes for CASSIRSPPGSGLAVHLETQYF.

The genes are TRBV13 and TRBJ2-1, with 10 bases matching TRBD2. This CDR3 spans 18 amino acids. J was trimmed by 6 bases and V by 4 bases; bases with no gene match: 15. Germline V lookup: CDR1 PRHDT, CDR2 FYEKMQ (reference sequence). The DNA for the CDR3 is TGTGCCAGCAGCTCATCTCCGTTAGCGGGAGGTCATTTCAATGAGCAGTTCTTC. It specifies CASSSSPLAGGHFNEQFF.

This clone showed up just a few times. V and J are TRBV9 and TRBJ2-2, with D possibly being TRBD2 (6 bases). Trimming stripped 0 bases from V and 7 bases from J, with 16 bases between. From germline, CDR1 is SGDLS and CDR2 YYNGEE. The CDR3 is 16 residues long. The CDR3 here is CASSVAVWEVDGELFF. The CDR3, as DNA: TGTGCCAGCAGCGTAGCGGTATGGGAGGTCGACGGGGAGCTGTTTTTT.

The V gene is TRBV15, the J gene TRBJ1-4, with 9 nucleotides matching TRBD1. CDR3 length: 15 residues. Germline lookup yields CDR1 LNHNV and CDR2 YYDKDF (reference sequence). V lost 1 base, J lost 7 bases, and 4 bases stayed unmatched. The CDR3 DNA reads TGTGCCACCAGCAGAGGGGGGACAGGGTCTGAAAAACTGTTTTTT. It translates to CATSRGGTGSEKLFF.

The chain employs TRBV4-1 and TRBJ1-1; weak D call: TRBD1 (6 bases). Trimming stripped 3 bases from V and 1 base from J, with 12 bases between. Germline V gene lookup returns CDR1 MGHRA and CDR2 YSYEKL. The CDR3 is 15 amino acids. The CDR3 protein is CASSHADRSNTEAFF. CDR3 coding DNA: TGCGCCAGCAGCCATGCGGACAGATCGAACACTGAAGCTTTCTTT.

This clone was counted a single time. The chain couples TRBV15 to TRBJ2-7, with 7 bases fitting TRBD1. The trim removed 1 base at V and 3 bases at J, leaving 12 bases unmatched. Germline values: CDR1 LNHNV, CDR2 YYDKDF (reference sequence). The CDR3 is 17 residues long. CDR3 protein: CATSRGAGTVEDYEQYF. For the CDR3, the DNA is TGTGCCACCAGCAGAGGCGCCGGGACAGTTGAGGACTACGAGCAGTACTTC.

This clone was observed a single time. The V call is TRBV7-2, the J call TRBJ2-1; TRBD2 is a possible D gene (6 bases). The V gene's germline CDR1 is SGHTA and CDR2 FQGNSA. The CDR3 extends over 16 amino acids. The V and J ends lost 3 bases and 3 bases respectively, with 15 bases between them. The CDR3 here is CASSFPWGEVYNEQFF. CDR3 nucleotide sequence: TGTGCCAGCAGCTTCCCCTGGGGGGAGGTCTACAATGAGCAGTTCTTC.

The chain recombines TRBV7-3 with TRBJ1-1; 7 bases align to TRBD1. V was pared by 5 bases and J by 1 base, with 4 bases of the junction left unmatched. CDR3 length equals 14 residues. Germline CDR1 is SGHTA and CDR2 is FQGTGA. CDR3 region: CASSRRTGNTEAFF. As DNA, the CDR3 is TGTGCCAGCAGCCGGCGGACAGGGAACACTGAAGCTTTCTTT.

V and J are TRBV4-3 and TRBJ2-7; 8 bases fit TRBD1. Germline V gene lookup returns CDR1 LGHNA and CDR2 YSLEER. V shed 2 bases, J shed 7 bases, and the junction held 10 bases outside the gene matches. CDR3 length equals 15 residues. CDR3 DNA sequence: TGCGCCAGCAGCCAAAATGCAGGGGGCCTTGAGGAGCAGTACTTC. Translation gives CASSQNAGGLEEQYF.

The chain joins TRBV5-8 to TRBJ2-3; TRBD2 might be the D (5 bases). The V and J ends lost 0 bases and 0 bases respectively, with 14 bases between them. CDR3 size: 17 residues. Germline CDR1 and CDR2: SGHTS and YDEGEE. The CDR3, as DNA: TGTGCCAGCAGCTTGGAGTTCCAGCGGACTAGCACAGATACGCAGTATTTT. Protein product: CASSLEFQRTSTDTQYF.

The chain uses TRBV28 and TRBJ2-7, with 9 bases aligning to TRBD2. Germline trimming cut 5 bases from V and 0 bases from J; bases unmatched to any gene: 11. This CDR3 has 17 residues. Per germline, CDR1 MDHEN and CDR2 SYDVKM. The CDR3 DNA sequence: TGTGCCAGCAGTCCCCCTCAACTAGCGGGCCGCTCCTACGAGCAGTACTTC. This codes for CASSPPQLAGRSYEQYF.

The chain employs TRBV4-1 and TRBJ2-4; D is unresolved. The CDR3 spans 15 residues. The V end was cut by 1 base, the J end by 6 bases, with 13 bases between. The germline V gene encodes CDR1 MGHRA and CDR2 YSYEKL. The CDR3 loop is CASSQGGQRSNIQYF. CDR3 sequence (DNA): TGCGCCAGCAGCCAAGGAGGCCAGCGATCAAACATTCAGTACTTC.

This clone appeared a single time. CDR3 protein: CASSYDPLGGGYGYTF. The CDR3 nucleotides read TGTGCCAGCAGTTACGACCCCCTTGGGGGAGGTTATGGCTACACCTTC. The rearrangement joins TRBV6-5 to TRBJ1-2, with D maybe TRBD1 (5 bases). This CDR3 has 16 residues. Trimming took 2 bases from V and 5 from J, leaving 18 bases between them. Germline V gives CDR1 MNHEY, CDR2 SVGAGI.

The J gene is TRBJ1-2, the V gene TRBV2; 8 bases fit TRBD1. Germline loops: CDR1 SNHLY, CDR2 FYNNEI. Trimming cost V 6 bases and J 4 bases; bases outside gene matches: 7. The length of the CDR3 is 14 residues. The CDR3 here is CASRSPDRAYGYTF. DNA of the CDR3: TGTGCCAGCAGGAGCCCGGACAGGGCCTATGGCTACACCTTC.

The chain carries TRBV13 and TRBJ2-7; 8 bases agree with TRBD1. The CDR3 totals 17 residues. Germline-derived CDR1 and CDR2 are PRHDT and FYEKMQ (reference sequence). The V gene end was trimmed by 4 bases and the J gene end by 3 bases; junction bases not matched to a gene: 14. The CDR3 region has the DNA TGTGCCAGCAGCTGGACGGAGGGGCGGGACAGGTACTACGAGCAGTACTTC. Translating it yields CASSWTEGRDRYYEQYF.

CDR3 DNA sequence: TGTGCCAGCAGTGAACAGGGCCCAGGGTCTGGGGCCAACGTCCTGACTTTC. Translated: CASSEQGPGSGANVLTF. The rearrangement links TRBV2 to TRBJ2-6; perhaps TRBD1 as D (5 bases). The CDR3 contains 17 residues. Between the trimmed V and J ends, which lost 2 bases and 1 base, there was a span of 12 bases. CDR1 and CDR2 (germline): SNHLY, FYNNEI.

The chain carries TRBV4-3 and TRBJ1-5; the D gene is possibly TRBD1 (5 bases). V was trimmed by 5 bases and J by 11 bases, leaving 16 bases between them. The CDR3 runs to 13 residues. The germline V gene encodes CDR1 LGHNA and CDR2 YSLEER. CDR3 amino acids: CASSEFRGSTQHF. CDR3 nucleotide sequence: TGCGCCAGCAGCGAATTTAGGGGATCTACCCAGCATTTT.

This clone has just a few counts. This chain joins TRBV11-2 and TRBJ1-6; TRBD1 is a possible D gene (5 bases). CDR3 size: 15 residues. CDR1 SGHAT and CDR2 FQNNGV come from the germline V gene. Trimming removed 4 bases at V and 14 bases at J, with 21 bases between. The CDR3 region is CASSSTGGSHAALHF. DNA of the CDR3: TGTGCCAGCAGCTCGACGGGGGGGTCGCATGCAGCCCTCCACTTT.

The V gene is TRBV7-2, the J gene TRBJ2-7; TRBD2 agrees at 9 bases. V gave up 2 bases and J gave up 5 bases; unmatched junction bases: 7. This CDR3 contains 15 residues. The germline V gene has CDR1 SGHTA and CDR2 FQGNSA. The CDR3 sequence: CASSLLATSGNEQYF. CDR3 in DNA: TGTGCCAGCAGCTTATTGGCGACTAGCGGAAACGAGCAGTACTTC. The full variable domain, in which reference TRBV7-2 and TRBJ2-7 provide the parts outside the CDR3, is GAGVSQSPSNKVTEKGKDVELRCDPISGHTALYWYRQSLGQGLEFLIYFQGNSAPDKSGLPSDRFSAERTGGSVSTLTIQRTQQEDSAVYLCASSLLATSGNEQYFGPGTRLTVT.

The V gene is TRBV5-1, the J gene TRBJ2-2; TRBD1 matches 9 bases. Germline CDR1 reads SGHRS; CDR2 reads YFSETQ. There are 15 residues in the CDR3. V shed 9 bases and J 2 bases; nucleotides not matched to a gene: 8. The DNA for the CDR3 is TGCGCCACTTCGAAGGGACAGGGAAACACCGGGGAGCTGTTTTTT. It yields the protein CATSKGQGNTGELFF.

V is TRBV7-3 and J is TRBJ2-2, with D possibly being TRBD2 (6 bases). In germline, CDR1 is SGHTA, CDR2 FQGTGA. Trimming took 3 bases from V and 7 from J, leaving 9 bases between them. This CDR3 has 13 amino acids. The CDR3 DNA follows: TGTGCCAGCAGCTTTTCGGGGGACGGGGAGCTGTTTTTT. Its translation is CASSFSGDGELFF.

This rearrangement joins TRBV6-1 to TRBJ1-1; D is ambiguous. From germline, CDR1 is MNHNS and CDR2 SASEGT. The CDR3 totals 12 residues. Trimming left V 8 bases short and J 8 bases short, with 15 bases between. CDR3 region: CASDIGGREAFF. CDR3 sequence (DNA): TGTGCCAGCGACATAGGAGGCAGAGAAGCTTTCTTT.

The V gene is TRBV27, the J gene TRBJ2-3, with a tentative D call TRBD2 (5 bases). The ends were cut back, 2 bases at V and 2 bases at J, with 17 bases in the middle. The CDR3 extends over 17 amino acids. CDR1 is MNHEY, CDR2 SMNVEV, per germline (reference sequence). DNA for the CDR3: TGTGCCAGCAGTTTACTACTAGGAGAGGCCCCCACAGATACGCAGTATTTT. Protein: CASSLLLGEAPTDTQYF.

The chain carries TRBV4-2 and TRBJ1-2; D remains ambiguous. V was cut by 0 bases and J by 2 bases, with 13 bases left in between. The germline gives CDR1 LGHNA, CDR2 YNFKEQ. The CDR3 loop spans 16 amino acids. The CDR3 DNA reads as TGTGCCAGCAGCCAAGATACCGCAGGCGCCAACTATGGCTACACCTTC. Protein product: CASSQDTAGANYGYTF.

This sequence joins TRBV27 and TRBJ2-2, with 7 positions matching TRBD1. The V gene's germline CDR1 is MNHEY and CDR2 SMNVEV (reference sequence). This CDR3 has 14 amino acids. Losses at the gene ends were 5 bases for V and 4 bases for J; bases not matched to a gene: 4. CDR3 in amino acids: CASSPWDSTGELFF. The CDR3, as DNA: TGTGCCAGCAGTCCCTGGGACAGCACCGGGGAGCTGTTTTTT.